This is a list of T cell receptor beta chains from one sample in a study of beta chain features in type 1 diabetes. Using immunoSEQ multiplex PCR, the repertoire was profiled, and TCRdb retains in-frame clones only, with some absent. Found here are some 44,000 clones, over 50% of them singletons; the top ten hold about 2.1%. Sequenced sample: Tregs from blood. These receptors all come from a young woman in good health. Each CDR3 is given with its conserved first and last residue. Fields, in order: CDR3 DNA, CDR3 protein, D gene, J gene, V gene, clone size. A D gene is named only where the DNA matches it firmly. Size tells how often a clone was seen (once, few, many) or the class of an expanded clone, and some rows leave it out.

TGTGCCAGCAGTTTAAGGGGCCTAAGCTCCTACGAGCAGTACTTC | CASSLRGLSSYEQYF | . | TRBJ2-7 | TRBV27 | .
TGTGCCAGCAGTATGGGACAGCACCAAGAGACCCAGTACTTC | CASSMGQHQETQYF | TRBD1 | TRBJ2-5 | TRBV28 | few
TGTGCCAGCAGTGAAATAGGTTCAGGGGTAAGCGGCTACACCTTC | CASSEIGSGVSGYTF | . | TRBJ1-2 | TRBV6-1 | .
TGTGCCAGCAGCCTCGAGTTTCCTAGCAGAGATACGCAGTATTTT | CASSLEFPSRDTQYF | . | TRBJ2-3 | TRBV7-9 | few
TGTGCCATCAGTGACCGGACAGGGCTCAATGGCTACACCTTC | CAISDRTGLNGYTF | TRBD1 | TRBJ1-2 | TRBV10-3 | once
TGTGCCTGGAGTGGGGGGGTCAAAAACATTCAGTACTTC | CAWSGGVKNIQYF | . | TRBJ2-4 | TRBV30 | .
TGTGCCAGCAGTGAACTGGGAGGCCTTAGCAATCAGCCCCAGCATTTT | CASSELGGLSNQPQHF | . | TRBJ1-5 | TRBV6-1 | .
TGTGCCAGCAGCTTAGCGTCGGCAGGGGTACAGTATGGCTACACCTTC | CASSLASAGVQYGYTF | . | TRBJ1-2 | TRBV7-9 | .
TGCGCCAGCGCAGAACAGTCCTCCGATGGGGCCAACGTCCTGACTTTC | CASAEQSSDGANVLTF | . | TRBJ2-6 | TRBV5-1 | .
TGTGCCAGCAGCTTCGGGACAGGGGGAGGTCCAGATACGCAGTATTTT | CASSFGTGGGPDTQYF | TRBD1 | TRBJ2-3 | TRBV11-2 | .
TGTGCCAGCAGTCCCACTAGCGGGAGGAGCACAGATACGCAGTATTTT | CASSPTSGRSTDTQYF | TRBD2 | TRBJ2-3 | TRBV7-2 | few
TGTGCCAGCAGCGAAGACAGGGCGGAGACCCAGTACTTC | CASSEDRAETQYF | TRBD1 | TRBJ2-5 | TRBV9 | .
TGTGCCAGCAGCTTAGCGCTAAGAGGGGGAGAGACCCAGTACTTC | CASSLALRGGETQYF | . | TRBJ2-5 | TRBV7-2 | .
TGTGCCAGCAGTTTCATCGGGGGCAGGGGACTAACCTACGAGCAGTACTTC | CASSFIGGRGLTYEQYF | . | TRBJ2-7 | TRBV28 | .
TGTGCCAGCAGCACCCAGGGAGGGACCTACGAGCAGTACTTC | CASSTQGGTYEQYF | TRBD2 | TRBJ2-7 | TRBV5-4 | .
TGCAGCGTGGGGGGGGACAGGGCTTTCTACAATGAGCAGTTCTTC | CSVGGDRAFYNEQFF | TRBD1 | TRBJ2-1 | TRBV29-1 | .
TGTGCCAGCAGTGCCCAACGGGGGAGACTAGCCAAAAACATTCAGTACTTC | CASSAQRGRLAKNIQYF | . | TRBJ2-4 | TRBV6-1 | once
TGTGCCAGCAGCTTACAGGGGAATCAGCCCCAGCATTTT | CASSLQGNQPQHF | . | TRBJ1-5 | TRBV7-2 | few
TGTGCCAGCAGCTTGGGGAGGTACGAGCAGTACTTC | CASSLGRYEQYF | . | TRBJ2-7 | TRBV5-4 | .
TGTGCCAGCGAACAAAGGGGGTTGAGCGCTTTCTTT | CASEQRGLSAFF | . | TRBJ1-1 | TRBV28 | .
TGTGCCAGCAGCATCGAAAGACTAGCGGGAGGTTCCAATGAGCAGTTCTTC | CASSIERLAGGSNEQFF | TRBD2 | TRBJ2-1 | TRBV7-9 | .
TGTGCCAGCAGTTACTCAGCCTACACAGATACGCAGTATTTT | CASSYSAYTDTQYF | . | TRBJ2-3 | TRBV6-6 | .
TGTGCCAGCAGTGGACAGGGGGCAGCCTATGGCTACACCTTC | CASSGQGAAYGYTF | TRBD1 | TRBJ1-2 | TRBV28 | few
TGCGCCAGCAGCCCGGACTTTCCTAGCGGGAGAAGGGATACGCAGTATTTT | CASSPDFPSGRRDTQYF | TRBD2 | TRBJ2-3 | TRBV4-1 | .
TGTGCCAGCAGCCTTACAGTTGGTAATGAAAAACTGTTTTTT | CASSLTVGNEKLFF | . | TRBJ1-4 | TRBV11-2 | few
TGTGCCAGCAGGGATCAGGGCTCCTATGGCTACACCTTC | CASRDQGSYGYTF | . | TRBJ1-2 | TRBV5-4 | .
TGTGCCAGCAGCCAATTGGGAACGGGAACCTACGAGCAGTACTTC | CASSQLGTGTYEQYF | . | TRBJ2-7 | TRBV14 | .
TGTGCCAGCAGTTACGCCCGGGACAGGGTAAATGAGCAGTTCTTC | CASSYARDRVNEQFF | TRBD1 | TRBJ2-1 | TRBV6-6 | few
TGCGCCAGCAGCTTGAGCGGGAGCTCCTACAATGAGCAGTTCTTC | CASSLSGSSYNEQFF | TRBD2 | TRBJ2-1 | TRBV5-1 | once
TGTGCCAGCTCACCATACGCCCCCACCAGGGCCAAAACAGATACGCAGTATTTT | CASSPYAPTRAKTDTQYF | . | TRBJ2-3 | TRBV18 | .
TGTGCCAGCAGCCGAACCGGGACAGCCTCCAATCAGCCCCAGCATTTT | CASSRTGTASNQPQHF | TRBD1 | TRBJ1-5 | TRBV5-5 | .
TGTGCCAGCAGTGAATGGGTGGTGACAGGGGATAATGAGCAGTTCTTC | CASSEWVVTGDNEQFF | TRBD1 | TRBJ2-1 | TRBV6-1 | few
TGTGCCAGCAGCTTAAGTAGGGGTGAGCAGTTCTTC | CASSLSRGEQFF | . | TRBJ2-1 | TRBV7-2 | .
TGCAGCGTTATGGACAGGGGGCTATCTAATGAAAAACTGTTTTTT | CSVMDRGLSNEKLFF | TRBD1 | TRBJ1-4 | TRBV29-1 | few
TGTGCCAGCAGTTTAGTGGGGGAGGGCCCCTACGAGCAGTACTTC | CASSLVGEGPYEQYF | TRBD2 | TRBJ2-7 | TRBV27 | .
TGTGCCAGCAGCTACTCATTGACTAGCGTAAACACCGGGGAGCTGTTTTTT | CASSYSLTSVNTGELFF | TRBD2 | TRBJ2-2 | TRBV7-3 | .
TGTGCCAGTAGTATAAGCGGGCTGAACACCGGGGAGCTGTTTTTT | CASSISGLNTGELFF | . | TRBJ2-2 | TRBV19 | .